This T cell receptor beta chain is drawn from a study of OX40 agonist ivuxolimab in advanced cancers. The ends were cut back, 7 bases at V and 3 bases at J, with 13 bases in the middle. There are 14 residues in the CDR3. CDR1 and CDR2 (germline): LNHDA, SQIVND (reference sequence). Sequencing used immunoSEQ multiplex PCR; TCRdb keeps in-frame clones, though not all of them. Found here are fewer than 75,000 clones, about 87% of them singletons; the top ten hold approximately 3%. The sample in question was CD4+ or CD8+ T cells sorted from blood, obtained in a trial of the OX40 agonist ivuxolimab. The origin of this receptor is an adult with an advanced solid tumor such as melanoma, head and neck, liver or kidney cancer. The J gene is TRBJ1-5, the V gene TRBV19; unclear D gene. The DNA of the CDR3 is TGTGCCAGTACACCGCCGCACATCAATCAGCCCCAGCATTTT. Translating gives CASTPPHINQPQHF.